These 19 T cell receptor beta chains originate from one sample sequenced in a study of blood T cell repertoires in COVID-19. Here immunoSEQ multiplex PCR was the method, and the copy in TCRdb shows in-frame clones only, minus some. The data hold around 100,000 clones, with 85% to 90% observed a single time. The sequencing sample was made of peripheral blood. The receptors were gathered from a human donor in a cohort sampled during active COVID-19.

This clone was detected only once. V usage is TRBV7-9 and J usage is TRBJ1-1; the D is unclear. Germline assignment: CDR1 SEHNR and CDR2 FQNEAQ (reference sequence). This CDR3 contains 13 residues. Trimming shortened V by 7 bases and J by 1 base, and 10 bases separated the two germline ends. In nucleotides, the CDR3 is TGTGCCAGCACCGTACAGTCGAACACTGAAGCTTTCTTT. It codes for CASTVQSNTEAFF.

As for this clone: At the DNA level, this CDR3 is encoded by other sequences in the same sample as well. The gene calls are TRBV7-9 and TRBJ2-1; D remains unclear. This CDR3 region has 14 residues. CDR1 and CDR2 from the germline V gene are SEHNR and FQNEAQ (reference sequence). Trimming cost V 5 bases and J 1 base, with 9 bases left between them. CDR3 bases: TGTGCCAGCAGCCTCTCCGGGTCCTACAATGAGCAGTTCTTC. It is translated as CASSLSGSYNEQFF.

This clone was counted between two and nine times. The chain carries TRBV6-2 or TRBV6-3 and TRBJ1-5, with 9 positions matching TRBD1. This CDR3 has 18 residues. Germline values: CDR1 MNHEY, CDR2 SVGEGT. V shed 2 bases and J 0 bases; nucleotides not matched to a gene: 8. CDR3 nucleotides: TGTGCCAGCAGTTACCCCAGGGACAGGGTATTTAGCAATCAGCCCCAGCATTTT. Translation gives CASSYPRDRVFSNQPQHF.

V usage is TRBV5-1 and J usage is TRBJ2-3; 10 nucleotides match TRBD2. The germline CDR1 and CDR2 sequences are SGHRS and YFSETQ. J gave up 5 bases and V 4 bases, and 13 bases lay outside the gene matches. The CDR3 consists of 17 residues. The CDR3: CASSSAASGGAVDTQYF. DNA for the CDR3: TGCGCCAGCAGCAGCGCGGCCAGCGGGGGGGCGGTAGATACGCAGTATTTT.

The V gene is TRBV6-6, the J gene TRBJ1-4, with TRBD1 identical over 7 bases. From germline, CDR1 is MNHNY and CDR2 SVGAGI (reference sequence). V shed 6 bases and J 1 base; nucleotides not matched to a gene: 8. The CDR3 sequence is 16 residues long. The CDR3 DNA sequence: TGTGCCAGCAGGAGGCCCCGACAGGGAACTAATGAAAAACTGTTTTTT. Its translation: CASRRPRQGTNEKLFF.

Written as DNA, the CDR3 is TGTGCCAGCAGCTTAGCACAGGGGAGCACAGATACGCAGTATTTT. Translation gives CASSLAQGSTDTQYF. The rearrangement uses TRBV7-8 and TRBJ2-3; 7 positions match TRBD1. CDR1 and CDR2 (germline): SGHVS, FQNEAQ. The ends lost 0 bases at V and 0 bases at J; junction bases unmatched: 0. CDR3 length equals 15 residues.

The chain has TRBV4-3 and TRBJ1-1, with D possibly being TRBD1 (5 bases). Germline lookup yields CDR1 LGHNA and CDR2 YSLEER. The CDR3 is 15 amino acids. V lost 0 bases to trimming and J lost 5 bases, with 13 bases between them. The CDR3 DNA reads as TGCGCCAGCAGCCAAGATCCGGGACTTGGAACTGAAGCTTTCTTT. The encoded protein is CASSQDPGLGTEAFF.

The CDR3 here is CASSQSAGGNEQFF. CDR3 nucleotides: TGCGCCAGCAGTCAATCGGCGGGGGGCAATGAGCAGTTCTTC. The rearrangement joins TRBV23-1 to TRBJ2-1; TRBD2 aligns across 8 bases. TRBV23-1 is treated as an ORF (open reading frame) with a function not yet certain. V was clipped by 0 bases and J by 6 bases; unmatched bases: 1. The CDR3 totals 14 residues.

In its sample, this clone was seen a few times. V is TRBV19 and J is TRBJ1-2, with 7 bases lining up with TRBD1. Unmatched junction bases numbered 11, after V lost 0 bases and J lost 4 bases. CDR3 length equals 17 residues. Germline V gene data show CDR1 as LNHDA and CDR2 as SQIVND (reference sequence). CDR3 in amino acids: CASSIDSAQGVGYGYTF. The CDR3 region has the DNA TGTGCCAGTAGTATAGATTCCGCCCAGGGGGTCGGCTATGGCTACACCTTC.

The chain couples TRBV28 to TRBJ2-1; unclear D gene. The V gene's germline CDR1 is MDHEN and CDR2 SYDVKM. Deletions cut 7 bases from V and 9 bases from J, with 22 bases between. This CDR3 spans 15 amino acids. Here the CDR3 reads CASNPQSAGPTEQFF. DNA of the CDR3: TGTGCCAGCAATCCCCAATCGGCAGGCCCCACTGAGCAGTTCTTC.

The chain is built from TRBV27 and TRBJ2-7; 10 nucleotides line up with TRBD1. Germline CDR1 is MNHEY and CDR2 is SMNVEV (reference sequence). The CDR3 spans 15 residues. V was pared by 6 bases and J by 2 bases, with 7 bases of the junction left unmatched. The CDR3: CASSQKGQGAYEQYF. The CDR3 nucleotides are TGTGCCAGCAGCCAGAAAGGACAGGGGGCCTACGAGCAGTACTTC.

The CDR3 is CASSQAGGRKEKLFF. The CDR3 coding sequence is TGCGCCAGCAGCCAAGCAGGGGGGCGCAAGGAAAAACTGTTTTTT. V gene TRBV4-1 combines with J gene TRBJ1-4; 7 bases line up with TRBD1. The V and J ends lost 1 base and 8 bases, in that order; junction bases with no gene match: 7. This CDR3 has 15 amino acids. The germline gives CDR1 MGHRA, CDR2 YSYEKL.

V and J are TRBV4-1 and TRBJ1-6; no firm D call. V dropped 4 bases and J dropped 0 bases, with 7 bases sitting between them. Per germline, CDR1 MGHRA and CDR2 YSYEKL. CDR3 length equals 15 residues. CDR3 sequence (DNA): TGCGCCAGCAGCCCGCTGAGCTCCTATAATTCACCCCTCCACTTT. Encoded protein: CASSPLSSYNSPLHF.

V usage is TRBV13 and J usage is TRBJ2-1; possibly TRBD1 for D (6 bases). The CDR3 length is 15 residues. Germline lookup yields CDR1 PRHDT and CDR2 FYEKMQ (reference sequence). Trimming shortened V by 0 bases and J by 6 bases, and 12 bases separated the two germline ends. This CDR3 reads CASSLGPTGRNEQFF. The CDR3 nucleotides read TGTGCCAGCAGCTTAGGGCCAACAGGGCGCAATGAGCAGTTCTTC.

The rearrangement joins TRBV28 to TRBJ1-1, with TRBD1 matching over 8 bases. This CDR3 has 16 amino acids. The junction had 12 bases not matched to a gene; V was cut back by 8 bases and J by 1 base. Per germline, CDR1 MDHEN and CDR2 SYDVKM. This CDR3 reads CASGWAGGYPNTEAFF. In nucleotides, the CDR3 is TGTGCCAGCGGATGGGCAGGGGGCTACCCGAACACTGAAGCTTTCTTT.

This CDR3 is CASSLPGQDETQYF. The CDR3 bases are TGTGCCAGCAGCTTACCGGGACAGGACGAGACCCAGTACTTC. V gene TRBV7-9 combines with J gene TRBJ2-5; 8 nucleotides agree with TRBD1. This CDR3 is 14 amino acids long. Trimming removed 2 bases from V and 5 bases from J; junction bases left unmatched: 4. Per the germline V gene, CDR1 is SEHNR and CDR2 is FQNEAQ (reference sequence).

V gene TRBV7-9 combines with J gene TRBJ2-5, with D possibly TRBD2 on 6 matching bases. V was clipped by 2 bases and J by 4 bases, with 17 bases between them. Per germline, CDR1 SEHNR and CDR2 FQNEAQ (reference sequence). The length of the CDR3 is 16 residues. In nucleotides, the CDR3 is TGTGCCAGCAGCTTATGGGGGACGGAGGGGATAGAGACCCAGTACTTC. Translation gives CASSLWGTEGIETQYF.

The chain recombines TRBV7-9 with TRBJ1-2; D not resolved. This CDR3 region has 15 residues. The V end was cut by 5 bases, the J end by 4 bases, with 17 bases between. The germline V gene encodes CDR1 SEHNR and CDR2 FQNEAQ (reference sequence). The CDR3 nucleotides are TGTGCCAGCAGCCAATCTGACACTCTACCCTATGGCTACACCTTC. Translation gives CASSQSDTLPYGYTF.

V gene TRBV3-1 (or the pseudogene TRBV3-2) combines with J gene TRBJ2-3; TRBD2 agrees at 11 bases. Trimming at V came to 3 bases and at J to 0 bases, leaving 2 bases not matched to a gene. This CDR3 has 16 residues. Germline CDR1 LGHDT, CDR2 YNNKEL (reference sequence). Written as DNA, the CDR3 is TGTGCCAGCAGCCATGGGACTAGCGGAAGCACAGATACGCAGTATTTT. This gives the protein CASSHGTSGSTDTQYF.